Shown below are 32 T cell receptor beta chains from a single sample sequenced in a study of CD8 T cells in ankylosing spondylitis. TCRdb used MiXCR to reprocess the 5' RACE reads, holding one entry per CDR3 protein. The profile covers some 150,000 distinct CDR3 sequences, with around two fifths appearing a single time and 13% to 15% taken by the ten largest. The sequencing sample was made of synovial fluid, either unsorted or a sorted T cell fraction (not recorded which). These receptors came from a male donor with ankylosing spondylitis.

The V gene is TRBV6-2 or TRBV6-3, the J gene TRBJ2-5; D is ambiguous. The V gene lost 2 bases and the J gene lost 5 bases, with 12 bases spanning the gap. The germline V gene has CDR1 MNHEY and CDR2 SVGEGT. This CDR3 has 14 amino acids. The CDR3 coding sequence is TGTGCCAGCAGTTACGGCAGCAGCACCGAGACCCAGTACTTC. Its protein product is CASSYGSSTETQYF.

V usage is TRBV4-2 and J usage is TRBJ2-5; 8 positions match TRBD2. There are 19 residues in the CDR3. Germline lookup yields CDR1 LGHNA and CDR2 YNFKEQ. Unmatched junction bases numbered 18, after V lost 4 bases and J lost 2 bases. CDR3 sequence (DNA): TGTGCCAGCAGCCCTGCTGCGGACGGGAGGGCCTTTGATCAAGAGACCCAGTACTTC. Translating it yields CASSPAADGRAFDQETQYF.

V gene TRBV9 combines with J gene TRBJ2-1; 7 positions agree with TRBD1. Germline assignment: CDR1 SGDLS and CDR2 YYNGEE. The CDR3 is made up of 19 amino acids. The J segment lost 0 bases and the V segment lost 0 bases, leaving 12 bases of the junction unmatched. DNA of the CDR3: TGTGCCAGCAGCGTAGCGAGACAGGGCCTACTTCGCTCCTACAATGAGCAGTTCTTC. It specifies CASSVARQGLLRSYNEQFF.

The chain couples TRBV20-1 to TRBJ1-4; 8 nucleotides agree with TRBD1. V gave up 5 bases and J gave up 6 bases; unmatched junction bases: 11. The CDR3 runs 15 residues. Germline loops: CDR1 DFQATT, CDR2 SNEGSKA (reference sequence). CDR3: CSARRGHRGYEKLFF. The CDR3 DNA reads as TGCAGTGCTCGCAGGGGGCACAGGGGTTATGAAAAACTGTTTTTT.

The chain is built from TRBV6-2 or TRBV6-3 and TRBJ1-1, with D hard to call. The CDR3 extends over 13 amino acids. Germline values: CDR1 MNHEY, CDR2 SVGEGT. V was trimmed by 8 bases and J by 1 base, leaving 11 bases between them. This CDR3 is CASELTENTEAFF. The CDR3 DNA follows: TGTGCCAGCGAGTTGACGGAGAACACTGAAGCTTTCTTT.

This clonotype was found a few times. The chain recombines TRBV15 with TRBJ1-1, with TRBD1 as a possible D gene (6 bases). With 5 bases removed from V and 3 bases from J, the gap between germline ends came to 10 bases. CDR3 length: 13 amino acids. Germline loops: CDR1 LNHNV, CDR2 YYDKDF (reference sequence). The CDR3 nucleotides are TGTGCCACCAGCGGGGGGCTATACACTGAAGCTTTCTTT. Translated: CATSGGLYTEAFF.

This clonotype was recorded a few times. This chain joins TRBV11-2 and TRBJ1-2; 9 nucleotides line up with TRBD1. Germline V CDR1 and CDR2: SGHAT, FQNNGV. V gave up 4 bases and J gave up 6 bases; unmatched junction bases: 18. The CDR3 is 18 residues long. The CDR3 loop reads CASSSGSRPRDRADGYTF. In DNA, the CDR3 is TGTGCCAGCAGCTCAGGGAGTAGACCACGGGACAGGGCGGATGGCTACACCTTC. The complete variable domain, with remaining parts taken from reference TRBV11-2 and TRBJ1-2, reads EAGVAQSPRYKIIEKRQSVAFWCNPISGHATLYWYQQILGQGPKLLIQFQNNGVVDDSQLPKDRFSAERLKGVDSTLKIQPAKLEDSAVYLCASSSGSRPRDRADGYTFGSGTRLTVV.

This clonotype appeared once. The J gene is TRBJ1-1, the V gene TRBV2; no clear D gene. V gave up 3 bases and J gave up 0 bases, with 5 bases separating them. The CDR3 totals 13 residues. In germline, CDR1 is SNHLY, CDR2 FYNNEI. Written as DNA, the CDR3 is TGTGCCAGCAGTGAGTACATGAACACTGAAGCTTTCTTT. Translated: CASSEYMNTEAFF.

The chain uses TRBV21-1 and TRBJ2-1; TRBD2, the table's D call, was not compared with the DNA. TRBV21-1 is a pseudogene segment. The CDR3 is 16 amino acids. The CDR3 region is CASSKRGGTIYNEQFF. CDR3 coding DNA: TGTGCCAGCAGCAAACGGGGGGGGACCATATACAATGAGCAGTTCTTC.

V gene TRBV7-6 combines with J gene TRBJ1-2; the D is unclear. The CDR3 loop spans 14 amino acids. Germline loops: CDR1 SGHVS, CDR2 FNYEAQ. V shed 5 bases and J shed 5 bases, with 15 bases lying between them. Written as DNA, the CDR3 is TGTGCCAGCAGCCCTACACATTACCCATATGGCTACACCTTC. Translated, it gives CASSPTHYPYGYTF.

This clonotype showed up many times. The V and J genes are TRBV6-5 and TRBJ2-1; TRBD1 might be the D (5 bases). Germline V lookup: CDR1 MNHEY, CDR2 SVGAGI. The CDR3 contains 12 residues. V shed 5 bases and J shed 12 bases, with 14 bases lying between them. DNA for the CDR3: TGTGCCAGCAGTCCCCCAGGGTGGGTGCAGTTCTTC. This translates into CASSPPGWVQFF.

J is TRBJ1-1 and V is TRBV5-1, with 10 bases aligning to TRBD1. Germline CDR1 SGHRS, CDR2 YFSETQ. The CDR3 covers 16 residues. J lost 4 bases, V lost 4 bases, and 10 bases had no gene match. In DNA, the CDR3 is TGCGCCAGCAGCGCGGGACAGGGGTCGGGCTTCACTGAAGCTTTCTTT. Amino acids: CASSAGQGSGFTEAFF.

The chain links TRBV7-9 to TRBJ1-1; possible D gene TRBD1, 5 bases. Trimming took off 1 base at V and 4 bases at J, with 13 bases between the two ends. The CDR3 covers 15 residues. The V gene's germline CDR1 is SEHNR and CDR2 FQNEAQ (reference sequence). CDR3 region: CASSLEGTSGTEAFF. CDR3 sequence (DNA): TGTGCCAGCAGCTTAGAGGGGACCTCGGGCACTGAAGCTTTCTTT.

This clonotype was seen more than once but under ten times. This chain joins TRBV4-1 and TRBJ2-7, with D tentatively TRBD2 (5 bases). V lost 3 bases, J lost 3 bases, and 9 bases lay in between. The CDR3 has 13 residues. CDR1 is MGHRA and CDR2 is YSYEKL in the germline V gene. The CDR3 nucleotides are TGCGCCAGCAGCCATGAACTAGTCTACGAGCAGTACTTC. Its protein is CASSHELVYEQYF.

This clonotype was detected once. The chain employs TRBV6-2 or TRBV6-3 and TRBJ2-1; 13 nucleotides align to TRBD2. The germline V gene has CDR1 MNHEY and CDR2 SVGEGT. Losses at the gene ends were 6 bases for V and 9 bases for J; bases not matched to a gene: 11. This CDR3 spans 16 amino acids. The CDR3 coding sequence is TGTGCCAGCAGCCCCGGACTAGCGGGAGCGTTGGGTGAGCAGTTCTTC. This gives the protein CASSPGLAGALGEQFF.

V and J are TRBV2 and TRBJ2-7; 9 nucleotides agree with TRBD1. Germline V gene lookup returns CDR1 SNHLY and CDR2 FYNNEI. This CDR3 contains 12 residues. J was trimmed by 3 bases and V by 11 bases; bases with no gene match: 5. The DNA of the CDR3 is TGTGCCGCCATGGGACAGGGCTACGAGCAGTACTTC. Translated: CAAMGQGYEQYF.

This chain uses TRBV5-1 with TRBJ2-3; 8 bases line up with TRBD1. From germline, CDR1 is SGHRS and CDR2 YFSETQ. CDR3 size: 16 residues. V was pared by 1 base and J by 1 base, with 5 bases of the junction left unmatched. The CDR3 nucleotides are TGCGCCAGCAGCTTGCCCAGGGGGCGCGGCACAGATACGCAGTATTTT. It encodes CASSLPRGRGTDTQYF.

This clonotype was recorded once. The genes are TRBV27 and TRBJ2-7, with TRBD2 identical over 14 bases. The CDR3 has 17 amino acids. V lost 4 bases and J lost 5; bases outside the gene matches: 10. CDR1 is MNHEY, CDR2 SMNVEV, per germline (reference sequence). The CDR3 is CASSSGLAGVGLNEQYF. The CDR3 region has the DNA TGTGCCAGCAGTTCGGGACTAGCGGGAGTGGGTTTAAACGAGCAGTACTTC.

The chain couples TRBV10-3 to TRBJ2-1; D is possibly TRBD2 (6 bases). Germline values: CDR1 ENHRY, CDR2 SYGVKD. There are 14 residues in the CDR3. V lost 3 bases, J lost 8 bases, and 14 bases lay in between. The CDR3 DNA is TGTGCCATCAGTGAACAGCGTTGGGGGGATGAGCAGTTCTTC. Translating it yields CAISEQRWGDEQFF.

The V gene is TRBV20-1, the J gene TRBJ2-7; D gene uncertain. The germline V and J ends were trimmed by 7 bases and 9 bases, with 19 bases remaining between them. This CDR3 region has 12 residues. Germline CDR1 reads DFQATT; CDR2 reads SNEGSKA (reference sequence). The CDR3, as DNA: TGCAGTGTGCTACCCCTCCGGACGGGGCAGTACTTC. The encoded protein is CSVLPLRTGQYF.

V usage is TRBV12-3 or TRBV12-4 and J usage is TRBJ1-2; possible D gene TRBD1, 6 bases. This CDR3 spans 14 amino acids. V was cut by 6 bases and J by 5 bases, with 16 bases left in between. CDR3 residues: CASSSGQRIYGYTF. The CDR3 DNA reads as TGTGCCAGCAGCAGTGGACAGAGAATTTATGGCTACACCTTC.

The CDR3 spells CASSAKEGTKNIQYF. DNA for the CDR3: TGTGCCAGCAGCGCGAAGGAGGGGACCAAAAACATTCAGTACTTC. V and J are TRBV9 and TRBJ2-4, with D possibly matching TRBD2 (6 bases). The germline V and J ends were trimmed by 3 bases and 2 bases, with 12 bases remaining between them. Germline assignment: CDR1 SGDLS and CDR2 YYNGEE. CDR3 length equals 15 residues.

This clonotype was observed a handful of times. The chain joins TRBV15 to TRBJ2-2, with TRBD1 matching 9 bases. Looked up from germline, CDR1 is LNHNV and CDR2 is YYDKDF (reference sequence). J gave up 4 bases and V 1 base, and 4 bases lay outside the gene matches. This CDR3 contains 16 residues. The DNA of the CDR3 is TGTGCCACCAGCAGAGGGGACAGGGTAGTCACCGGGGAGCTGTTTTTT. Its translation is CATSRGDRVVTGELFF.

The chain carries TRBV5-1 and TRBJ2-1; D is possibly TRBD2 (5 bases). The CDR3 totals 15 residues. V lost 4 bases and J 4 bases, leaving 15 bases between the germline ends. Germline V gives CDR1 SGHRS, CDR2 YFSETQ. The CDR3 nucleotides are TGCGCCAGCAGCCCCTTGGGGAGAGAGTACAATGAGCAGTTCTTC. Protein sequence: CASSPLGREYNEQFF.

Judged by abundance, this clonotype is medium-sized. The J gene is TRBJ2-1, the V gene TRBV7-9; 8 positions match TRBD1. There are 16 residues in the CDR3. CDR1 is SEHNR, CDR2 FQNEAQ, per germline (reference sequence). V shed 5 bases, J shed 5 bases, and the junction held 11 bases outside the gene matches. In nucleotides, the CDR3 is TGTGCCAGCAGCCCCCGGGACAGGCCGGGGAACAATGAGCAGTTCTTC. Translated, it gives CASSPRDRPGNNEQFF. Full variable domain (remainder filled in from reference TRBV7-9 and TRBJ2-1): DTGVSQNPRHKITKRGQNVTFRCDPISEHNRLYWYRQTLGQGPEFLTYFQNEAQLEKSRLLSDRFSAERPKGSFSTLEIQRTEQGDSAMYLCASSPRDRPGNNEQFFGPGTRLTVL.

This clonotype occurred once. The chain uses TRBV4-3 and TRBJ1-4; D possibly corresponds to TRBD1 (6 bases). Trimming pared 4 bases from V and 6 bases from J, leaving 15 bases between. CDR1 is LGHNA and CDR2 is YSLEER in the germline V gene. The CDR3 covers 15 residues. CDR3 DNA: TGCGCCAGCAGCCCCAGGGAGGGGGGGGATGAAAAACTGTTTTTT. This sequence encodes CASSPREGGDEKLFF.

This clonotype was seen more than once but under ten times. CDR3 sequence reads: CAATSGIISSYNEQFF. The CDR3 DNA reads TGTGCCGCGACTAGCGGAATAATAAGCTCCTACAATGAGCAGTTCTTC. The rearrangement links TRBV12-3 or TRBV12-4 to TRBJ2-1; 9 positions match TRBD2. J was trimmed by 0 bases and V by 11 bases; bases with no gene match: 11. CDR3 length equals 16 residues.

Only a few counts were recorded for this clonotype. J is TRBJ1-2 and V is TRBV15; a possible D gene is TRBD1 (6 bases). The CDR3 sequence is 17 residues long. The V gene's germline CDR1 is LNHNV and CDR2 YYDKDF (reference sequence). Trimming removed 5 bases at V and 0 bases at J, with 19 bases between. Here the CDR3 reads CATSDAGGGPANYGYTF. CDR3 nucleotide sequence: TGTGCCACCAGCGATGCTGGGGGGGGGCCTGCTAACTATGGCTACACCTTC.

This chain uses TRBV30 with TRBJ1-4; 9 bases are a match to TRBD1. CDR1 and CDR2 from the germline V gene are GTSNPN and SVGIG (reference sequence). This CDR3 comprises 14 residues. J was trimmed by 4 bases and V by 3 bases; bases with no gene match: 3. CDR3 residues: CAWRRQGDNEKLFF. The CDR3 DNA sequence: TGTGCCTGGAGGAGACAGGGGGATAATGAAAAACTGTTTTTT.

The table lists this clonotype with a few counts. The chain couples TRBV4-1 to TRBJ2-7, with TRBD2 as a possible D gene (7 bases). Germline V lookup: CDR1 MGHRA, CDR2 YSYEKL. V was shortened by 0 bases and J by 0 bases, with 9 bases between the two germline ends. This CDR3 has 15 amino acids. As DNA, the CDR3 is TGCGCCAGCAGCCAAGAAGGGGGGGTCTCCTACGAGCAGTACTTC. It codes for CASSQEGGVSYEQYF.

This chain uses TRBV4-3 with TRBJ2-1, with D unclear. CDR1 and CDR2 (germline): LGHNA, YSLEER. V was cut by 1 base and J by 6 bases, with 16 bases left in between. This CDR3 comprises 16 residues. The CDR3 DNA sequence: TGCGCCAGCAGCCAAGTCCCCGGATCGCGGATCAATGAGCAGTTCTTC. Its protein product is CASSQVPGSRINEQFF.

The chain couples TRBV27 to TRBJ2-6; TRBD1 might be the D (6 bases). The length of the CDR3 is 17 residues. CDR1 MNHEY and CDR2 SMNVEV come from the germline V gene (reference sequence). Trimming cost V 8 bases and J 0 bases, with 17 bases left between them. In nucleotides, the CDR3 is TGTGCCAGCGGGGGACAAGGGACCTTCTCTGGGGCCAACGTCCTGACTTTC. It encodes CASGGQGTFSGANVLTF. The complete variable domain, with remaining parts taken from reference TRBV27 and TRBJ2-6, reads EAQVTQNPRYLITVTGKKLTVTCSQNMNHEYMSWYRQDPGLGLRQIYYSMNVEVTDKGDVPEGYKVSRKEKRNFPLILESPSPNQTSLYFCASGGQGTFSGANVLTFGAGSRLTVL.